This TCR beta chain was captured by sequencing in a study of human T cells and chemical hapten exposure. In the study overall: Per-sample TCR yield variation was attributed mainly to small pooled library volume differences.

Germline CDR1 SGHRS, CDR2 YFSETQ. This CDR3 is 17 amino acids long. V was cut by 0 bases and J by 4 bases, with 14 bases left in between. In the library, unique molecular identifiers were attached to individual cDNA molecules. TCRdb analysed the RACE reads with MiXCR anew, one entry per CDR3 protein. The sample yields around 380,000 distinct CDR3 sequences, more than 4.5% seen once. This clonotype came up many times. Time point defined: patch test 1, 2 weeks after DPC sensitization. The treatment here: therapeutic diphenylcyclopropenone sensitization with weekly scalp DPC. The source was whole blood, collected in connection with sensitization to the hapten diphenylcyclopropenone (DPC). The chain links TRBV5-1 to TRBJ1-6, with no clear D. The receptor was isolated from a woman in her fifties or sixties with alopecia areata. Some clones in this sample may be carry-over from other donors' samples. The CDR3: CASSLDPNGGYNSPLHF. The CDR3, as DNA: TGCGCCAGCAGCTTGGATCCCAACGGAGGGTATAATTCACCCCTCCACTTT. The full variable domain, completed using reference TRBV5-1 and TRBJ1-6, is KAGVTQTPRYLIKTRGQQVTLSCSPISGHRSVSWYQQTPGQGLQFLFEYFSETQRNKGNFPGRFSGRQFSNSRSEMNVSTLELGDSALYLCASSLDPNGGYNSPLHFGNGTRLTVT.